The 29 T cell receptor beta chains below were found in one sample sequenced in a study of cytomegalovirus exposure and HLA in healthy donors. PCR used 60 Vbeta primers and 13 Jbeta primers. TCRdb's table, derived via immunoSEQ multiplex PCR, lists solely in-frame clones and lacks some. The data contain 150,000 to 200,000 clones, 60% to 80% of them singletons. Sequenced sample: PBMCs. The receptors were gathered from a man over 45 in good health and CMV-seropositive.

The chain recombines TRBV4-1 with TRBJ2-1, with TRBD2 matching over 15 bases. V shed 3 bases, J shed 8 bases, and the junction held 11 bases outside the gene matches. Germline assignment: CDR1 MGHRA and CDR2 YSYEKL. This CDR3 is built from 18 residues. CDR3 protein: CASSHGLAGGFRRDEQFF. The CDR3 DNA sequence: TGCGCCAGCAGCCACGGACTAGCGGGGGGGTTTCGTCGGGATGAGCAGTTCTTC.

The V and J genes are TRBV10-3 and TRBJ2-7; tentatively, D is TRBD2 (6 bases). Germline V lookup: CDR1 ENHRY, CDR2 SYGVKD. V lost 4 bases, J lost 6 bases, and 13 bases lay in between. CDR3 length equals 13 residues. The CDR3 loop reads CAISVAGPGEQYF. The CDR3 nucleotides read TGTGCCATCAGTGTGGCGGGGCCAGGCGAGCAGTACTTC.

The chain joins TRBV18 to TRBJ2-7; 10 nucleotides match TRBD1. The V segment lost 4 bases and the J segment 1 base; nucleotides outside the gene matches: 4. Germline V gives CDR1 KGHSH, CDR2 LQKENI. The CDR3 runs 15 residues. CDR3 nucleotides: TGTGCCAGCTCACGAGGACAGGGGGAATCCTACGAGCAGTACTTC. It translates to CASSRGQGESYEQYF.

The rearrangement links TRBV19 to TRBJ1-1; TRBD1 matches at 8 bases. With 3 bases clipped from V and 0 bases from J, the junction kept 6 bases outside the gene matches. This CDR3 is 16 amino acids long. In germline, CDR1 is LNHDA, CDR2 SQIVND (reference sequence). The CDR3 DNA is TGTGCCAGTAGTATGGGGAGACAGGGGTTGAACACTGAAGCTTTCTTT. The encoded protein is CASSMGRQGLNTEAFF.

The chain recombines TRBV11-2 with TRBJ1-2, with no clear D. Deletions cut 1 base from V and 0 bases from J, with 9 bases between. Germline V gene data show CDR1 as SGHAT and CDR2 as FQNNGV. The CDR3 spans 15 residues. CDR3 protein: CASSLGGLSNYGYTF. CDR3 DNA: TGTGCCAGCAGCTTAGGTGGACTATCTAACTATGGCTACACCTTC. Variable domain in full (rest from reference TRBV11-2 and TRBJ1-2): EAGVAQSPRYKIIEKRQSVAFWCNPISGHATLYWYQQILGQGPKLLIQFQNNGVVDDSQLPKDRFSAERLKGVDSTLKIQPAKLEDSAVYLCASSLGGLSNYGYTFGSGTRLTVV.

The chain joins TRBV7-2 to TRBJ2-3, with 7 bases that match TRBD1. CDR3 length equals 14 residues. V lost 2 bases and J lost 5; bases outside the gene matches: 4. Germline values: CDR1 SGHTA, CDR2 FQGNSA. CDR3 in amino acids: CASSLTTGVDTQYF. Written as DNA, the CDR3 is TGTGCCAGCAGCTTAACTACAGGGGTAGATACGCAGTATTTT.

CDR3 bases: TGCAGCGTTGAGGGTCAGGGAAATTATTCACCCCTCCACTTT. The encoded protein is CSVEGQGNYSPLHF. V gene TRBV29-1 combines with J gene TRBJ1-6; D may be TRBD1 (5 bases). The CDR3 is 14 amino acids. V dropped 3 bases and J dropped 8 bases, with 14 bases sitting between them. CDR1 and CDR2 from the germline V gene are SQVTM and ANQGSEA.

J is TRBJ2-1 and V is TRBV28, with no clear D. The ends were cut back, 7 bases at V and 4 bases at J, with 11 bases in the middle. The CDR3 extends over 13 amino acids. The germline CDR1 and CDR2 sequences are MDHEN and SYDVKM. The CDR3 here is CASIQAQYNEQFF. In nucleotides, the CDR3 is TGTGCCAGCATTCAGGCACAATACAATGAGCAGTTCTTC.

The chain employs TRBV7-8 and TRBJ2-7; unclear D gene. V dropped 5 bases and J dropped 4 bases, with 12 bases sitting between them. From germline, CDR1 is SGHVS and CDR2 FQNEAQ. This CDR3 is 13 amino acids long. The CDR3 nucleotides are TGTGCCAGCAGCCCCGACGACGGGTACGAGCAGTACGTC. Encoded protein: CASSPDDGYEQYV.

V usage is TRBV19 and J usage is TRBJ1-6; unclear D gene. This CDR3 has 14 amino acids. Germline lookup yields CDR1 LNHDA and CDR2 SQIVND (reference sequence). Trimming shortened V by 4 bases and J by 5 bases, and 9 bases separated the two germline ends. The CDR3 spells CASSTLTNNSPLHF. The DNA for the CDR3 is TGTGCCAGTAGTACCCTGACTAATAATTCACCCCTCCACTTT.

The gene calls are TRBV5-6 and TRBJ1-6; 9 positions match TRBD1. In germline, CDR1 is SGHDT, CDR2 YYEEEE. The length of the CDR3 is 17 residues. After removal of 4 bases from V and 5 bases from J, the junction contained 10 bases not matched to a gene. CDR3: CASSPNRGRSNNSPLHF. DNA of the CDR3: TGTGCCAGCAGCCCAAACAGGGGGCGATCCAATAATTCACCCCTCCACTTT. Full variable domain (remainder filled in from reference TRBV5-6 and TRBJ1-6): DAGVTQSPTHLIKTRGQQVTLRCSPKSGHDTVSWYQQALGQGPQFIFQYYEEEERQRGNFPDRFSGHQFPNYSSELNVNALLLGDSALYLCASSPNRGRSNNSPLHFGNGTRLTVT.

This chain connects TRBV27 to TRBJ2-2; 14 nucleotides match TRBD2. The CDR3 is made up of 17 amino acids. Germline CDR1 MNHEY, CDR2 SMNVEV (reference sequence). V was clipped by 4 bases and J by 4 bases; unmatched bases: 5. CDR3: CASSSRLAGGPTGELFF. Here the CDR3 DNA reads TGTGCCAGCAGTTCCCGACTAGCGGGGGGGCCCACCGGGGAGCTGTTTTTT.

V usage is TRBV10-3 and J usage is TRBJ1-6, with 8 nucleotides matching TRBD1. The CDR3 totals 13 residues. Germline loops: CDR1 ENHRY, CDR2 SYGVKD. Germline trimming cut 7 bases from V and 9 bases from J; bases unmatched to any gene: 5. This chain's CDR3 is CAITRTGGSPLHF. In DNA form, the CDR3 reads TGTGCCATCACCAGAACAGGGGGTTCACCCCTCCACTTT.

In regard to this clone: It is unclear where the CDR3 begins or ends on the DNA, so no DNA is shown, and the CDR3 is as TCRdb lists it. The chain combines TRBV5-1 with TRBJ2-1; TRBD2 was called by the table and not checked on the DNA. Germline loops: CDR1 SGHRS, CDR2 YFSETQ. Ends included, the CDR3 has 15 residues. CDR3 residues: CASSFGNGGYNEQFF.

The genes are TRBV9 and TRBJ2-7; D is possibly TRBD2 (5 bases). The CDR3 contains 15 residues. Germline V gene data show CDR1 as SGDLS and CDR2 as YYNGEE. Deletions cut 4 bases from V and 2 bases from J, with 16 bases between. As DNA, the CDR3 is TGTGCCAGCAGCACCCGCCCCGGGATTACCTACGAGCAGTACTTC. Translation gives CASSTRPGITYEQYF.

As for this clone: Other nucleotide sequences in the sample specify the same CDR3. CDR3 nucleotide sequence: TGCGCCAGCAGCTTGTCCTCATTGGGGCAGGGGGCAACTGAAGCTTTCTTT. Encoded protein: CASSLSSLGQGATEAFF. This chain connects TRBV5-1 to TRBJ1-1; 8 nucleotides agree with TRBD1. CDR1 and CDR2 from the germline V gene are SGHRS and YFSETQ. Trimming at V came to 1 base and at J to 5 bases, leaving 13 bases not matched to a gene. The CDR3 has 17 amino acids. Based on the CDR3 plus reference TRBV5-1 and TRBJ1-1, the full variable domain is KAGVTQTPRYLIKTRGQQVTLSCSPISGHRSVSWYQQTPGQGLQFLFEYFSETQRNKGNFPGRFSGRQFSNSRSEMNVSTLELGDSALYLCASSLSSLGQGATEAFFGQGTRLTVV.

This clone was detected once. The chain employs TRBV9 and TRBJ1-4; no definite D call. This CDR3 contains 15 residues. Germline V CDR1 and CDR2: SGDLS, YYNGEE. V was clipped by 0 bases and J by 0 bases, with 6 bases between them. CDR3 sequence (DNA): TGTGCCAGCAGCGTAGGTACTTCAACTAATGAAAAACTGTTTTTT. Residues: CASSVGTSTNEKLFF.

J is TRBJ2-3 and V is TRBV5-4, with 10 bases matching TRBD1. Per the germline V gene, CDR1 is SGHNT and CDR2 is YYREEE (reference sequence). After removal of 3 bases from V and 1 base from J, the junction contained 8 bases not matched to a gene. The CDR3 length is 17 residues. Here the CDR3 reads CASSSPPGTGGTDTQYF. CDR3 DNA sequence: TGTGCCAGCAGCTCGCCTCCCGGGACAGGGGGCACAGATACGCAGTATTTT.

The V call is TRBV6-1, the J call TRBJ1-5, with a possible D match to TRBD1 (6 bases). Germline V gene sequence: CDR1 MNHNS, CDR2 SASEGT. V gave up 4 bases and J gave up 3 bases, with 13 bases separating them. The CDR3 runs to 15 residues. CDR3 residues: CASSVYGQNNQPQHF. CDR3 DNA sequence: TGTGCCAGCAGTGTCTATGGACAGAACAATCAGCCCCAGCATTTT.

The chain has TRBV2 and TRBJ1-5, with D maybe TRBD1 (6 bases). Per germline, CDR1 SNHLY and CDR2 FYNNEI. V lost 6 bases to trimming and J lost 0 bases, with 18 bases between them. CDR3 size: 17 residues. CDR3 sequence (DNA): TGTGCCAGCAGACGTACTTCCGGGACAAATAGCAATCAGCCCCAGCATTTT. Its protein is CASRRTSGTNSNQPQHF.

This clone was observed a single time. This rearrangement joins TRBV2 to TRBJ1-6; D possibly corresponds to TRBD1 (6 bases). Between the trimmed V and J ends, which lost 4 bases and 5 bases, there was a span of 15 bases. This CDR3 spans 16 amino acids. The germline gives CDR1 SNHLY, CDR2 FYNNEI. In DNA form, the CDR3 reads TGTGCCAGCAGTGCAAACGGACAGAATAATAATTCACCCCTCCACTTT. Its translation is CASSANGQNNNSPLHF.

J is TRBJ2-1 and V is TRBV7-3, with D possibly being TRBD1 (5 bases). V gave up 3 bases and J gave up 8 bases, with 11 bases separating them. This CDR3 is built from 13 residues. Looked up from germline, CDR1 is SGHTA and CDR2 is FQGTGA. The CDR3 DNA reads as TGTGCCAGCAGCTTTATAGGGGATCATGAGCAGTTCTTC. Its translation: CASSFIGDHEQFF.

CDR3 protein: CASSKGGGQGLAFF. CDR3 in DNA: TGTGCCAGCAGCAAAGGGGGGGGACAGGGTTTGGCTTTCTTT. This chain connects TRBV7-9 to TRBJ1-1; the match to TRBD1 covers 9 bases. This CDR3 is 14 amino acids long. Germline assignment: CDR1 SEHNR and CDR2 FQNEAQ (reference sequence). After removal of 5 bases from V and 11 bases from J, the junction contained 12 bases not matched to a gene.

This clone was observed a single time. This chain uses TRBV28 with TRBJ2-7; TRBD2 agrees at 8 bases. The CDR3 sequence is 15 residues long. J gave up 5 bases and V 1 base, and 7 bases lay outside the gene matches. CDR1 and CDR2 from the germline V gene are MDHEN and SYDVKM. The CDR3: CASSLYGRGTNEQYF. The CDR3 DNA reads TGTGCCAGCAGTTTATACGGGAGGGGTACCAACGAGCAGTACTTC.

The CDR3 loop reads CASRVSGGSGNEQFF. The DNA for the CDR3 is TGTGCCAGCAGGGTAAGCGGGGGGAGTGGAAATGAGCAGTTCTTC. The V call is TRBV27, the J call TRBJ2-1; 9 positions match TRBD2. Germline trimming cut 6 bases from V and 7 bases from J; bases unmatched to any gene: 10. Germline V gene lookup returns CDR1 MNHEY and CDR2 SMNVEV (reference sequence). CDR3 length: 15 residues.

J is TRBJ1-6 and V is TRBV18; weak D call: TRBD1 (5 bases). This CDR3 is 14 amino acids long. V dropped 2 bases and J dropped 8 bases, with 10 bases sitting between them. Germline loops: CDR1 KGHSH, CDR2 LQKENI. CDR3 loop: CASSPDRRDSPLHF. The DNA for the CDR3 is TGTGCCAGCTCACCAGACAGACGAGATTCACCCCTCCACTTT.

The chain employs TRBV7-6 and TRBJ2-2; the match to TRBD1 covers 8 bases. J lost 4 bases, V lost 2 bases, and 3 bases had no gene match. The CDR3 spans 15 residues. The germline V gene has CDR1 SGHVS and CDR2 FNYEAQ. The CDR3 DNA follows: TGTGCCAGCAGCTTAAGGACAGGGCGCACCGGGGAGCTGTTTTTT. Translation: CASSLRTGRTGELFF.

The chain couples TRBV6-5 to TRBJ2-5; 8 bases fit TRBD1. CDR3 length: 13 residues. J gave up 9 bases and V 2 bases, and 5 bases lay outside the gene matches. Per germline, CDR1 MNHEY and CDR2 SVGAGI. In DNA, the CDR3 is TGTGCCAGCAGTTACGGACAGGGACGGCCCCAGTACTTC. Amino acid sequence: CASSYGQGRPQYF.

The J gene is TRBJ2-1, the V gene TRBV7-3, with 12 bases fitting TRBD2. There are 15 residues in the CDR3. Trimming at V came to 5 bases and at J to 7 bases, leaving 6 bases not matched to a gene. Germline CDR1 SGHTA, CDR2 FQGTGA. As DNA, the CDR3 is TGTGCCAGCAGCAAACTAGCGGGGGGAGATAATGAGCAGTTCTTC. This encodes CASSKLAGGDNEQFF.